This TCR beta chain was captured by sequencing in a study of neoadjuvant anti-PD-1 for oral cavity cancer. Time point of the sample: after neoadjuvant nivolumab, at surgical resection. This clone was found a few times. Sequencing was performed with immunoSEQ multiplex PCR; in TCRdb, only in-frame clones are kept and a portion is missing. The top ten clones hold approximately 15% of a sample with more than 30,000 clones, 30% to 40% of them seen once. This CDR3 contains 15 residues. Trimming removed 0 bases at V and 6 bases at J, with 14 bases between. Germline V CDR1 and CDR2: SEHNR, FQNEAQ (reference sequence).

The clonotype originates from a person aged 35 to 85 with oral cavity squamous cell carcinoma. This material consisted of tumor tissue, taken after nivolumab (anti-PD-1) treatment. The gene calls are TRBV7-9 and TRBJ1-1; tentative D call: TRBD1 (5 bases). CDR3 coding DNA: TGTGCCAGCAGCTTAGCAGGCGCCGGGGGGGCTGAAGCTTTCTTT. Amino acid sequence: CASSLAGAGGAEAFF.